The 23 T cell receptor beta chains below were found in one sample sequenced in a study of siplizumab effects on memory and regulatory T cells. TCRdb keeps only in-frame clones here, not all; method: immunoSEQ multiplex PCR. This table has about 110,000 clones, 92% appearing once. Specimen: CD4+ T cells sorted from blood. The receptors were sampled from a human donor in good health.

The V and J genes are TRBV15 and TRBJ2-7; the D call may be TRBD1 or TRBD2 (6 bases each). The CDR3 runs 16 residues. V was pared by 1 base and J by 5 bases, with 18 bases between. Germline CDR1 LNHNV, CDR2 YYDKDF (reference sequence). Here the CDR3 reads CATSRGGTILWNEQYF. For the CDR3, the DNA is TGTGCCACCAGCAGAGGCGGGACAATACTCTGGAACGAGCAGTACTTC. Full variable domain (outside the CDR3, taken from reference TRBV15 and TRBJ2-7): DAMVIQNPRYQVTQFGKPVTLSCSQTLNHNVMYWYQQKSSQAPKLLFHYYDKDFNNEADTPDNFQSRRPNTSFCFLDIRSPGLGDTAMYLCATSRGGTILWNEQYFGPGTRLTVT.

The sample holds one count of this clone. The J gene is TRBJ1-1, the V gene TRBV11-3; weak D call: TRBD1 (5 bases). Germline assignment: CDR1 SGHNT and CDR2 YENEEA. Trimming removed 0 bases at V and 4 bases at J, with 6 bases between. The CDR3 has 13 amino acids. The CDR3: CASSLEGTTEAFF. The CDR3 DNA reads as TGTGCCAGCAGCTTAGAGGGGACCACTGAAGCTTTCTTT.

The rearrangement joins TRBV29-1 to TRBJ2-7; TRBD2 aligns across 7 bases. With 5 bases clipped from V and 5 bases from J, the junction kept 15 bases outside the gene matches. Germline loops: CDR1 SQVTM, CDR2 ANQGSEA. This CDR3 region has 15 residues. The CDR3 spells CSVTDFWRELNEQYF. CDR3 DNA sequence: TGCAGCGTTACAGATTTCTGGCGGGAGTTAAACGAGCAGTACTTC.

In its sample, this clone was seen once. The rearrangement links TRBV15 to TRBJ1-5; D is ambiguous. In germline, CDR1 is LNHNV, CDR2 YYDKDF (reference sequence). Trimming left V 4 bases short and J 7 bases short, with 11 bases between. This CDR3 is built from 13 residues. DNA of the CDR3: TGTGCCACCAGCACTCTGGCGGGGCAGCCCCAGCATTTT. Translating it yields CATSTLAGQPQHF.

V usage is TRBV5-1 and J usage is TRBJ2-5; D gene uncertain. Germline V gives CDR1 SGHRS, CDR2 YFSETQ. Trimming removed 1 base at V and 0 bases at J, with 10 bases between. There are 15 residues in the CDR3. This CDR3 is CASSLMGMYQETQYF. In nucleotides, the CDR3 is TGCGCCAGCAGCTTGATGGGAATGTACCAAGAGACCCAGTACTTC.

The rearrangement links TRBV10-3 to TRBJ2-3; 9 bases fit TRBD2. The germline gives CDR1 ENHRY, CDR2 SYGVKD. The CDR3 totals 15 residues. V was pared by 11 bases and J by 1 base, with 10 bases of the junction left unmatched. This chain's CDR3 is CASTLAGGGTDTQYF. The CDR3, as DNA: TGTGCCTCCACCCTGGCGGGGGGGGGCACAGATACGCAGTATTTT.

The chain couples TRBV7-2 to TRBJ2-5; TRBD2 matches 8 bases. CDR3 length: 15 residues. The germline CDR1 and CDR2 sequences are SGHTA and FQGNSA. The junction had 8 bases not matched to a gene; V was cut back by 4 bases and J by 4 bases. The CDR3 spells CASSSFGRGAETQYF. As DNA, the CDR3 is TGTGCCAGCAGCTCCTTCGGGCGGGGGGCAGAGACCCAGTACTTC.

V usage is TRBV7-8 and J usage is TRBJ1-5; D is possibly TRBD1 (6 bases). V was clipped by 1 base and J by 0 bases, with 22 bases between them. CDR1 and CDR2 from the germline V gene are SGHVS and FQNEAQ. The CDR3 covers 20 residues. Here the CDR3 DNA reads TGTGCCAGCAGCTTAGTAAGGGGGGTGCGGGACGGCTATAGCAATCAGCCCCAGCATTTT. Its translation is CASSLVRGVRDGYSNQPQHF.

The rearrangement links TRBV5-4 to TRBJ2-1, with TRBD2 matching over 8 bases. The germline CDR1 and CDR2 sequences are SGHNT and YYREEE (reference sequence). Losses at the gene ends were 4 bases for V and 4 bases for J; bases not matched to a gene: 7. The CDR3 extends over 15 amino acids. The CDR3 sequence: CASSQRLAKYNEQFF. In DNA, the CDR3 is TGTGCCAGCAGCCAGAGACTAGCGAAATACAATGAGCAGTTCTTC.

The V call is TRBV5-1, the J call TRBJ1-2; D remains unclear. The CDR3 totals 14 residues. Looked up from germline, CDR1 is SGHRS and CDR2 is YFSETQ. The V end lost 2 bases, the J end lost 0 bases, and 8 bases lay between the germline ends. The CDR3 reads CASSFTATNYGYTF. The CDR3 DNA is TGCGCCAGCAGCTTCACAGCGACTAACTATGGCTACACCTTC.

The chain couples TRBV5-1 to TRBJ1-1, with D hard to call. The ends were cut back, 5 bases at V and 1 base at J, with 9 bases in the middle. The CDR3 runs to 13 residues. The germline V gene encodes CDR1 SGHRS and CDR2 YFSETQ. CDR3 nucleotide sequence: TGCGCCAGCAGTCCGGACGGGAACACTGAAGCTTTCTTT. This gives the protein CASSPDGNTEAFF.

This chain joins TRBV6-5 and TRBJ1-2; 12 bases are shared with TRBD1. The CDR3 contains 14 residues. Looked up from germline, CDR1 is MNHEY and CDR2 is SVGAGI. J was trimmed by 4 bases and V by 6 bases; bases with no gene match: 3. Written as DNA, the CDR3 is TGTGCCAGCAGAGGGACAGGGGGCGCCTATGGCTACACCTTC. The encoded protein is CASRGTGGAYGYTF.

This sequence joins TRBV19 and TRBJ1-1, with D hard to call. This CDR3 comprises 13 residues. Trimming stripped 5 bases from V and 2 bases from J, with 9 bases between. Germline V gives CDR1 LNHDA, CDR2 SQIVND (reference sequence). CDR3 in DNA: TGTGCCAGTAGTGTAACCGCTAACACTGAAGCTTTCTTT. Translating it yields CASSVTANTEAFF.

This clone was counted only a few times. CDR3 nucleotides: TGTGCCAGCAGCTTAGCGGGACAGCAGAATGAAAAACTGTTTTTT. It encodes CASSLAGQQNEKLFF. The chain is built from TRBV7-8 and TRBJ1-4; 7 nucleotides agree with TRBD1. This CDR3 comprises 15 residues. V was clipped by 0 bases and J by 5 bases; unmatched bases: 3. Looked up from germline, CDR1 is SGHVS and CDR2 is FQNEAQ.

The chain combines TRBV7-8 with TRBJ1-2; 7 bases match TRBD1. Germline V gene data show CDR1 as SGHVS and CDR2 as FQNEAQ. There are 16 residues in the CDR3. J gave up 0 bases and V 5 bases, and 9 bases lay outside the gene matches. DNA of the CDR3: TGTGCCAGCAGCCAACAGGGGCAGAGTACTAACTATGGCTACACCTTC. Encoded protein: CASSQQGQSTNYGYTF.

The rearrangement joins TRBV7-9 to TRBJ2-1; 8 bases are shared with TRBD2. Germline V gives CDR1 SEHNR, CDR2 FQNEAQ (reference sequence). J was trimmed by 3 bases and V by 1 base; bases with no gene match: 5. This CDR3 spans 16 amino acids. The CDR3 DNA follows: TGTGCCAGCAGCTTAGTCGGCGGGGGGAACTACAATGAGCAGTTCTTC. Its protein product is CASSLVGGGNYNEQFF. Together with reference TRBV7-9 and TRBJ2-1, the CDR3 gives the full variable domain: DTGVSQNPRHKITKRGQNVTFRCDPISEHNRLYWYRQTLGQGPEFLTYFQNEAQLEKSRLLSDRFSAERPKGSFSTLEIQRTEQGDSAMYLCASSLVGGGNYNEQFFGPGTRLTVL.

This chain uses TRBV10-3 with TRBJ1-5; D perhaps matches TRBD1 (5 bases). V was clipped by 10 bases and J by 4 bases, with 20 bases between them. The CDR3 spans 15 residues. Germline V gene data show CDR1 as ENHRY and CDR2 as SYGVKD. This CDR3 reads CASEEGIGGNQPQHF. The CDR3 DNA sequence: TGTGCCAGCGAGGAGGGGATAGGTGGAAATCAGCCCCAGCATTTT.

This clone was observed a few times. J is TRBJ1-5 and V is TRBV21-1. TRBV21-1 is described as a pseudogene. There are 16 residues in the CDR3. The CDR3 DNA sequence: TGTGCCAGCAGCAAAGCGACAACTAATAGCAATCAGCCCCAGCATTTT. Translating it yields CASSKATTNSNQPQHF.

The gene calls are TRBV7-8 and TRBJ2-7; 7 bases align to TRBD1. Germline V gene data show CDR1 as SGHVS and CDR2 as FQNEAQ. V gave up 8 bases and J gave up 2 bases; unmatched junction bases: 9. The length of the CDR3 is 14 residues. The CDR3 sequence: CASRMTGTAYEQYF. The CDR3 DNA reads TGTGCCAGCCGGATGACCGGGACAGCCTACGAGCAGTACTTC.

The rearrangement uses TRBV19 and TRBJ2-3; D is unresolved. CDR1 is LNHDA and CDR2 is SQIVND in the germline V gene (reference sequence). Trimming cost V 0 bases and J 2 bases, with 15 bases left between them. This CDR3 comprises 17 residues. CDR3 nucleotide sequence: TGTGCCAGTAGTATAGATCCCAGGATAATCCTCACAGATACGCAGTATTTT. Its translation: CASSIDPRIILTDTQYF.

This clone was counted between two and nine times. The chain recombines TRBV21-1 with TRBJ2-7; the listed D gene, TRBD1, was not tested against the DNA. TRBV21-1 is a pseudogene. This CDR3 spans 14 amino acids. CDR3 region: CASSGWDRNYEQYF. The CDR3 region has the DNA TGTGCCAGCAGCGGTTGGGACAGAAACTACGAGCAGTACTTC.

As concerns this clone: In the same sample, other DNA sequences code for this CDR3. CDR3 sequence reads: CASSEAPRVRGYTF. The CDR3, as DNA: TGTGCCAGCAGTGAAGCGCCCAGGGTCCGGGGCTACACCTTC. The chain recombines TRBV2 with TRBJ1-2; TRBD1 might be the D (5 bases). Germline V CDR1 and CDR2: SNHLY, FYNNEI. V dropped 0 bases and J dropped 8 bases, with 13 bases sitting between them. The CDR3 is 14 amino acids.

The CDR3 reads CASSFESYGYTF. The CDR3 DNA sequence: TGTGCCAGCAGTTTTGAAAGCTATGGCTACACCTTC. The chain uses TRBV28 and TRBJ1-2; no definite D call. The V and J ends lost 3 bases and 4 bases respectively, with 6 bases between them. This CDR3 comprises 12 residues. Germline lookup yields CDR1 MDHEN and CDR2 SYDVKM.